This T cell receptor beta chain was observed in a study of CD8 T cells in ankylosing spondylitis (dated by TCRdb to the late 2010s). In the study overall: The study set out to find disease-linked TCR variants by profiling T cell receptor beta repertoires in ankylosing spondylitis patients and healthy donors. The full study cohort comprised 20 to 30 ankylosing spondylitis patients and about a hundred healthy donors. Samples of peripheral blood were taken, and for ankylosing spondylitis patients, synovial fluid was collected as well. Beyond this particular receptor, the publication reports: A TCR beta motif of several highly homologous amino acid variants appeared characteristic of blood from ankylosing spondylitis patients. The disease-linked clones were reported as significantly enriched in matched synovial fluid samples from ankylosing spondylitis patients. A CD8+ phenotype was shown by the disease-linked clones, which were found at relatively low frequencies in peripheral blood. Some of the motif variants had been reported before in the synovial fluid and blood of reactive arthritis patients, a finding that suggests common disease-initiation mechanisms.

A remark on this clonotype: Its binding antigen is unknown. No base quality information exists; no much larger clone differs at one position.

Via the germline V gene, CDR1 is SGHTA and CDR2 FQGTGA. V loses 5 bases of germline sequence and J loses 3 bases, and the interval between the two ends is 16 bases. From the cysteine up to the phenylalanine, the CDR3 has a length of 15 residues. Of the read, only the CDR3 DNA is kept; its 45 bases are in frame from base 1. Data came from an Illumina HiSeq 2500. TCR beta libraries were prepared by quantitative 5'-RACE with molecular barcodes. The authors' pipeline ran thus. A new computational method, built on a probabilistic model of VDJ rearrangement, was used to identify disease-linked TCR variants. TCRdb reworked the public reads: Q25 trimming with fastp, MiXCR clone assembly, productive beta chains retained. Every CDR3 protein is listed once, alongside the most common genes and DNA of its rows. TCRdb, rather than the study authors, made the V and J calls. The table for this sample lists about 140,000 distinct CDR3 sequences; 30% to 40% of them were counted only once. The top ten constitute 4.5% to 6% of the sample.

Synovial fluid samples were matched to blood samples from the same ankylosing spondylitis patients. What was sequenced was synovial fluid, either unsorted or a sorted T cell fraction (not recorded which). The origin of this receptor is a male donor with ankylosing spondylitis. The V gene is TRBV7-3 and the J gene is TRBJ1-1, with no confidently assigned D gene. The bases are TGTGCCAGCAGCATGGGAAACCCCGGGGACACTGAAGCTTTCTTT. It is translated as CASSMGNPGDTEAFF.